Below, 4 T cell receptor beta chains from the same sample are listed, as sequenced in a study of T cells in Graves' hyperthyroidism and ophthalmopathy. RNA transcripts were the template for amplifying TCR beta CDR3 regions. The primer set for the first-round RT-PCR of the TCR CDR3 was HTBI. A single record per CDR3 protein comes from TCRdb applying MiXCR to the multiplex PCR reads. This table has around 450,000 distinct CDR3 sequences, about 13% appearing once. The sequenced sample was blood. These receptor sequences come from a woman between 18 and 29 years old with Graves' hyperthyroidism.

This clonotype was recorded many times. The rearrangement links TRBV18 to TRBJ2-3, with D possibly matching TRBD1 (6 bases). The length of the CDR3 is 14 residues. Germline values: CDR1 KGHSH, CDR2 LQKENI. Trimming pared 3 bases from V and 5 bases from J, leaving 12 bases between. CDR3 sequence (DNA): TGTGCCAGCTCACCGACCCAGGGGTTAGATACGCAGTATTTT. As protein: CASSPTQGLDTQYF.

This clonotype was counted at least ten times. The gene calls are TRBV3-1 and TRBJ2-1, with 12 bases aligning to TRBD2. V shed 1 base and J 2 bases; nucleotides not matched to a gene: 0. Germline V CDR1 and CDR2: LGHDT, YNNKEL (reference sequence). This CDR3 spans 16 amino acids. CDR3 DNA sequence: TGTGCCAGCAGCCAAGGACTAGCGGGAGCCTACAATGAGCAGTTCTTC. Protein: CASSQGLAGAYNEQFF.

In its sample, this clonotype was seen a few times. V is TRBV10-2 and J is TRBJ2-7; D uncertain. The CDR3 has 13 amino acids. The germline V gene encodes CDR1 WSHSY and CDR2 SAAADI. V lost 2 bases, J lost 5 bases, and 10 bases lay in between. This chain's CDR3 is CASSETPRDEQYF. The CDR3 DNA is TGCGCCAGCAGTGAGACCCCAAGAGACGAGCAGTACTTC.

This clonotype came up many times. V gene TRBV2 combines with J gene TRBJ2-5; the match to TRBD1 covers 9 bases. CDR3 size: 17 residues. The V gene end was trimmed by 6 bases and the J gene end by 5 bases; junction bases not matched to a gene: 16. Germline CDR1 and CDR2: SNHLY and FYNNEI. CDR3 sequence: CASRGGQGSHPAETQYF. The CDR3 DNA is TGTGCCAGCAGAGGTGGACAGGGGTCTCACCCTGCGGAGACCCAGTACTTC.